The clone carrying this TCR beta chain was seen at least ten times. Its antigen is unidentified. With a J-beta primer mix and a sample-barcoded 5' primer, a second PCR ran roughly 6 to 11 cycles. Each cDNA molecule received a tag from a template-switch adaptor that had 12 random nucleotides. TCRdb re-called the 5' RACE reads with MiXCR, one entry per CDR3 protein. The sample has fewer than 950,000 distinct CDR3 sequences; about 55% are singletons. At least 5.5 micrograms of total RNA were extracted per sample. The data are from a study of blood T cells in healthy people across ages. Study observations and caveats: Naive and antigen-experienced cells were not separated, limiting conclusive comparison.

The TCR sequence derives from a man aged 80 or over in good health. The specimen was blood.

CDR3 sequence: CASGLAGGPTEQFF. The CDR3 nucleotides are TGTGCCAGCGGTTTAGCGGGAGGGCCGACTGAGCAGTTCTTC. The chain links TRBV7-2 to TRBJ2-1; 11 nucleotides line up with TRBD2. J lost 9 bases, V lost 8 bases, and 9 bases had no gene match. CDR3 length: 14 amino acids. CDR1 is SGHTA, CDR2 FQGNSA, per germline. Variable domain in full (rest from reference TRBV7-2 and TRBJ2-1): GAGVSQSPSNKVTEKGKDVELRCDPISGHTALYWYRQSLGQGLEFLIYFQGNSAPDKSGLPSDRFSAERTGGSVSTLTIQRTQQEDSAVYLCASGLAGGPTEQFFGPGTRLTVL.